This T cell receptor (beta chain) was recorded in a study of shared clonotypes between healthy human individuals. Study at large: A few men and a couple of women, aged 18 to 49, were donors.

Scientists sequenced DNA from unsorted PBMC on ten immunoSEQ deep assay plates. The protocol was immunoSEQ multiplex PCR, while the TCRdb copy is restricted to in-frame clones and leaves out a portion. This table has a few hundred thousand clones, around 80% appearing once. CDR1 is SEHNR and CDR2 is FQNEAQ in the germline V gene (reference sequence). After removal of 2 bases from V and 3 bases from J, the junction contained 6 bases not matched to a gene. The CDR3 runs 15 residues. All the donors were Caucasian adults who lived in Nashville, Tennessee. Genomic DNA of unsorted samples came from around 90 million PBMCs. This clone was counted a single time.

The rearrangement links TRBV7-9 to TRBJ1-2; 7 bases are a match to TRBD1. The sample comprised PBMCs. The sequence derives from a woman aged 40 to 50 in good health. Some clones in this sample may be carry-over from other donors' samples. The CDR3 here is CASSLTQGQDYGYTF. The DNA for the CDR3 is TGTGCCAGCAGCTTAACACAGGGGCAAGACTATGGCTACACCTTC.